Detailed here is one T cell receptor (beta chain). Adults between roughly 18 and 95 years of age took part from 20 to 25 US areas. Participants reported their clinical history, and cohort assignment relied on those reports. The data were taken from a study of blood T cell repertoires in COVID-19. In the study overall: T cells, B-cell-depleted T cells, or PBMCs provided the cDNA or gDNA that served as material.

Original handling: Reference gene primer amplification in the assay estimated nucleated cell counts. The method was immunoSEQ multiplex PCR; TCRdb's version includes in-frame clones alone and lacks a portion of them. Clonal size and the V and J genes are those of that table, whereas D and trimming came from the DNA. The sample lists over 150,000 clones, more than 80% seen once, with 6% to 6.5% in the top ten. V lost 5 bases and J 0 bases, leaving 13 bases between the germline ends. Germline CDR1 is LNHDA and CDR2 is SQIVND (reference sequence). This CDR3 spans 15 amino acids. Specimen: PBMCs or T cells enriched from blood (not recorded which). The rearrangement links TRBV19 to TRBJ1-1, with D hard to call. The receptor was isolated from a man aged 35 to 55 who had recovered from COVID-19. The CDR3 protein is CASSPAGSMNTEAFF. The CDR3 nucleotides are TGTGCCAGTAGTCCTGCCGGTAGTATGAACACTGAAGCTTTCTTT.